This TCR beta chain was captured by sequencing in a study of cytotoxic CD8 clonotypes in ibrutinib-treated CLL. Data came from immunoSEQ multiplex PCR; TCRdb stores just in-frame clones and leaves some out. The sample shows 150,000 or so clones, roughly 84% of them seen only once. The CDR3 contains 17 residues. The V gene's germline CDR1 is LGHNA and CDR2 YNFKEQ. J lost 1 base, V lost 4 bases, and 6 bases had no gene match. The specimen comprised PBMCs, sampled at disease progression, from a patient treated with ibrutinib. The chain is built from TRBV4-2 and TRBJ2-6, with 8 bases matching TRBD1. This clonotype was sampled from a human donor with chronic lymphocytic leukemia. Here the CDR3 DNA reads TGTGCCAGCAGCCTCCAGGACAGGGAGTCTGGGGCCAACGTCCTGACTTTC. Translation: CASSLQDRESGANVLTF.